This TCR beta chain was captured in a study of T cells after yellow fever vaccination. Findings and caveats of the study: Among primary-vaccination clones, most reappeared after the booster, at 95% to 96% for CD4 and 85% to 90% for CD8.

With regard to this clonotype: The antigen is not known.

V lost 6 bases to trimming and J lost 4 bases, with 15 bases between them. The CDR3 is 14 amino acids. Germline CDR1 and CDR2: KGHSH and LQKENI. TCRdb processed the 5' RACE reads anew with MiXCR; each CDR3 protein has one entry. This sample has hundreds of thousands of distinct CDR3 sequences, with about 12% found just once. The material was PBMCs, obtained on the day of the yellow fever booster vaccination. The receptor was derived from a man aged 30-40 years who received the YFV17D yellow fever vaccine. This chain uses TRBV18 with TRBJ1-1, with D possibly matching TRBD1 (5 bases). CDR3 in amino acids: CASSSDRMGTEAFF. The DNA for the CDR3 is TGTGCCAGCTCGTCCGACAGAATGGGCACTGAAGCTTTCTTT.